The T cell receptor beta chain described here comes from a study of CD8 T cells in ankylosing spondylitis. Trimming removed 8 bases at V and 2 bases at J, with 14 bases between. The CDR3 length is 14 residues. The germline V gene has CDR1 SEHNR and CDR2 FQNEAQ (reference sequence). About this clonotype: Its antigen is currently unknown.

TCRdb fed the 5' RACE reads into MiXCR, producing one record per CDR3 protein. The profile shows about 250,000 distinct CDR3 sequences, over 30% of them singletons. Overall study results and limits: Researchers reportedly found disease-linked clones significantly enriched in matched ankylosing spondylitis synovial fluid.

Sequencing was performed on blood, either unsorted or a sorted T cell fraction (not recorded which). The clonotype was recovered from a male donor with ankylosing spondylitis or in good health (not recorded which). The chain is built from TRBV7-9 and TRBJ2-3, with TRBD2 as a possible D gene (7 bases). The CDR3 protein is CASLRGGYTDTQYF. For the CDR3, the DNA is TGTGCCAGCCTACGCGGGGGCTACACAGATACGCAGTATTTT.